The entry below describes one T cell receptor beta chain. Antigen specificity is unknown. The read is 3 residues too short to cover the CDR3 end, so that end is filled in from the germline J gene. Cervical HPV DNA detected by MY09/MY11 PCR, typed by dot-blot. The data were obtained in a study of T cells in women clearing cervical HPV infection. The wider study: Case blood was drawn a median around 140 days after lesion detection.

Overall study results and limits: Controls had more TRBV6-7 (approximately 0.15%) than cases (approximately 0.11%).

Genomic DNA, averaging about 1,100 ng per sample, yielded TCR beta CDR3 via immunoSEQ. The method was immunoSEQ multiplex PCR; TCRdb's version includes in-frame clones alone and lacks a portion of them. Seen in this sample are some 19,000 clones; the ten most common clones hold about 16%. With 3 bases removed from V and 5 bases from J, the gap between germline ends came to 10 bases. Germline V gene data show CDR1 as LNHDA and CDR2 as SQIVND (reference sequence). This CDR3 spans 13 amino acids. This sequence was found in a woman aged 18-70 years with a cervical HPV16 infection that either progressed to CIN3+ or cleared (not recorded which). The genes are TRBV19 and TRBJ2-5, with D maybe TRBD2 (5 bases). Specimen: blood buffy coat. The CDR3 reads CASSMARRETQYF. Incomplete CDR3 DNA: TGTGCCAGTAGTATGGCTAGGAGGGAGACC.